Given below is one T cell receptor beta chain in context. CDR1 MNHNS and CDR2 SASEGT come from the germline V gene. V was pared by 2 bases and J by 7 bases, with 5 bases of the junction left unmatched. This CDR3 is 15 amino acids long. The data derive from a study of blood T cell repertoires in COVID-19. Study context: Whether acute or convalescent, the COVID-19 samples came from the United States, Italy and Spain. T cells, B-cell-depleted T cells, or PBMCs provided the cDNA or gDNA that served as material.

Original data processing: Estimated nucleated cell counts came from reference gene primer amplification. The table came from immunoSEQ multiplex PCR; TCRdb's copy has only in-frame clones and leaves some out. Clone size and V and J calls were adopted from that table, with D and trimming inferred from the DNA. The sample shows 270,000 or so clones, roughly 90% of them seen only once. Sequenced sample: peripheral blood. The rearrangement links TRBV6-1 to TRBJ2-1; TRBD1 matches at 10 bases. The origin of this receptor is a woman aged 25 to 39 with COVID-19, enrolled during active disease. The CDR3 nucleotides read TGTGCCAGCAGTGAACCGGGACAGGGGTCTAATGAGCAGTTCTTC. Protein sequence: CASSEPGQGSNEQFF.